This T cell receptor (beta chain) comes out of a study of blood T cells in healthy people across ages. General observations from the study: PBMCs were not sorted, which prevented a conclusive comparison of naive versus antigen-experienced cells. Long-lived donors had more naive CD4+ cells and higher diversity than aged donors.

The authors isolated at least 7 million PBMCs per sample. This clonotype was seen more than once but under ten times. Its target is not known. With a J-beta primer mix and a sample-barcoded 5' primer, a second PCR ran roughly 6 to 11 cycles. The template-switch adaptor was a 5' adaptor with 12 random nucleotides. It tagged each cDNA molecule. TCRdb redid the calling of the 5' RACE reads with MiXCR, one entry per CDR3 protein. This sample has roughly 1.5 million distinct CDR3 sequences, with 35% to 45% found just once. Material for sequencing was blood. This sequence originates from a woman between 18 and 29 years old in good health.

The CDR3 spells CASSAGGQNTEAFF. CDR3 sequence (DNA): TGTGCCAGCAGTGCAGGTGGACAGAACACTGAAGCTTTCTTT. The chain recombines TRBV27 with TRBJ1-1, with D tentatively TRBD1 (5 bases). V lost 5 bases and J 1 base, leaving 11 bases between the germline ends. CDR1 is MNHEY and CDR2 is SMNVEV in the germline V gene (reference sequence). This CDR3 is built from 14 residues.